This TCR beta chain stems from a study of blood T cell repertoires in COVID-19. Study background: Sources were T cells, B-cell-depleted T cells, or PBMCs; the material itself was cDNA or gDNA.

Clones were read by immunoSEQ multiplex PCR, and TCRdb kept only the in-frame ones, dropping some. Of about 270,000 clones in the sample, 80% to 90% are singletons; the top ten hold over 2%. Recovery among Cohort 3 donors was established by two negative PCRs, clearance, or symptom resolution. The sample comprised PBMCs or T cells enriched from blood (not recorded which). The clonotype comes from a woman between 18 and 29 years old who had recovered from COVID-19.

The CDR3 spells CASSLTAWGGASTEAFF. DNA of the CDR3: TGTGCCAGCAGTTTAACGGCATGGGGGGGCGCGAGCACTGAAGCTTTCTTT. The rearrangement uses TRBV28 and TRBJ1-1, with D maybe TRBD1 (6 bases). V was shortened by 2 bases and J by 4 bases, with 20 bases between the two germline ends. Per the germline V gene, CDR1 is MDHEN and CDR2 is SYDVKM. The CDR3 is 17 amino acids.